This record looks at one T cell receptor (beta chain) sequence and its context. These data come from a study of blood T cell repertoires in COVID-19. Study summary: Italy, Spain and the United States were the sources of the convalescent and acute COVID-19 samples. From T cells, B-cell-depleted T cells, or PBMCs came the material, which was cDNA or gDNA.

Using immunoSEQ multiplex PCR, the repertoire was profiled, and TCRdb retains in-frame clones only, with some absent. The sample yields approximately 200,000 clones, roughly 90% seen once. This CDR3 has 14 residues. The sequenced material came from peripheral blood. The chain links TRBV21-1 to TRBJ2-7; the table gives TRBD2 as D, unverified against the DNA. TRBV21-1 is shown as a pseudogene. This receptor was identified in a man in his 70s with acute or convalescent COVID-19. CDR3 protein: CASSIVEDTYEQYF. CDR3 in DNA: TGTGCCAGCAGCATTGTTGAGGATACTTACGAGCAGTACTTC.